The 26 T cell receptor beta chains reported below all come from one sample, sequenced in a study of regulatory T cells in long-lasting Graves disease. CDR3 regions were amplified by Arm-PCR using iRepertoire HTBI primers to build TCR beta libraries. TCRdb reprocessed the multiplex PCR reads with MiXCR, giving one entry per CDR3 protein. Of a few hundred thousand distinct CDR3 sequences listed, 10% to 15% are singletons. The time point is: newly diagnosed GD, antithyroid drugs for less than 3 months. Preparation of the TCR library used RNA extracted from PBMCs. These data were also filed under a second study, of T cells in Graves' hyperthyroidism and ophthalmopathy.

The source was peripheral blood mononuclear cells (PBMCs), collected at new diagnosis, from a patient treated with antithyroid drugs. The receptors here all came from a woman between 18 and 29 years old with Graves disease.

V is TRBV27 and J is TRBJ1-4, with a weak D call TRBD1 (6 bases). V was pared by 7 bases and J by 6 bases, with 12 bases between. Per germline, CDR1 MNHEY and CDR2 SMNVEV (reference sequence). The CDR3 length is 13 residues. The chain's CDR3 is CASTGQNDEKLFF. The CDR3 nucleotides read TGTGCCAGCACCGGACAGAATGATGAAAAACTGTTTTTT.

For this clonotype: This may arise from a read error, as a much more abundant clone is one base away. This chain connects TRBV20-1 to TRBJ2-7; perhaps D is TRBD1 or TRBD2 (5 bases each). The CDR3 sequence is 16 residues long. Germline lookup yields CDR1 DFQATT and CDR2 SNEGSKA (reference sequence). CDR3 loop: CSARDPIPGTVYEQHF. The CDR3 DNA is TGCAGTGCTAGAGATCCTATCCCCGGGACGGTTTACGAGCAGCACTTC.

Ten or more counts support this clonotype. This chain uses TRBV20-1 with TRBJ2-3, with 11 bases that match TRBD2. With 5 bases clipped from V and 0 bases from J, the junction kept 7 bases outside the gene matches. CDR1 is DFQATT, CDR2 SNEGSKA, per germline (reference sequence). This CDR3 is built from 16 residues. The CDR3 here is CSAPLSGGASTDTQYF. CDR3 sequence (DNA): TGCAGTGCTCCCCTTAGCGGGGGGGCTAGCACAGATACGCAGTATTTT.

V usage is TRBV4-3 and J usage is TRBJ2-5; no clear D. CDR1 and CDR2 (germline): LGHNA, YSLEER. Trimming stripped 0 bases from V and 4 bases from J, with 12 bases between. The CDR3 has 15 amino acids. CDR3 DNA sequence: TGCGCCAGCAGCCAAGAACCCTTTTCACTAGAGACCCAGTACTTC. Translated: CASSQEPFSLETQYF.

This clonotype appeared a few times. One base away lies a much larger clone, so this may be a sequencing read error. A read error is likely, as this CDR3 ends without the conserved phenylalanine or tryptophan. The V and J genes are TRBV11-1 and TRBJ1-1, with D unclear. Germline V gene sequence: CDR1 SGHAT, CDR2 FQDESV (reference sequence). V lost 3 bases to trimming and J lost 5 bases, with 13 bases between them. The CDR3 runs to 14 residues. The CDR3 is CASSFRFPWTEAFL. The CDR3 bases are TGTGCCAGCAGCTTCCGATTCCCGTGGACTGAAGCTTTCCTT.

This clonotype was counted many times. This chain connects TRBV29-1 to TRBJ2-1, with TRBD2 matching 8 bases. The CDR3 is made up of 16 amino acids. Germline values: CDR1 SQVTM, CDR2 ANQGSEA. Trimming took 3 bases from V and 4 from J; bases not matched to a gene: 11. CDR3 in amino acids: CSVEIIAGPRYNEQFF. CDR3 nucleotides: TGCAGCGTTGAGATAATAGCGGGACCTCGGTACAATGAGCAGTTCTTC.

The table lists this clonotype with many counts. CDR3 amino acids: CSAPQTSTDTQYF. CDR3 coding DNA: TGCAGTGCCCCACAGACTAGCACAGATACGCAGTATTTT. The chain recombines TRBV20-1 with TRBJ2-3; D is uncertain. The CDR3 covers 13 residues. V shed 6 bases and J shed 0 bases, with 10 bases lying between them. Germline V gives CDR1 DFQATT, CDR2 SNEGSKA (reference sequence).

This clonotype was counted many times. The chain couples TRBV15 to TRBJ1-5; no definite D call. Germline V lookup: CDR1 LNHNV, CDR2 YYDKDF (reference sequence). The V end lost 0 bases, the J end lost 5 bases, and 17 bases lay between the germline ends. This CDR3 region has 17 residues. This CDR3 reads CATSREYGDWVDQPQHF. The DNA of the CDR3 is TGTGCCACCAGCAGAGAGTATGGGGATTGGGTTGATCAGCCCCAGCATTTT. The variable domain in full, with the rest retrieved from reference TRBV15 and TRBJ1-5, is DAMVIQNPRYQVTQFGKPVTLSCSQTLNHNVMYWYQQKSSQAPKLLFHYYDKDFNNEADTPDNFQSRRPNTSFCFLDIRSPGLGDTAMYLCATSREYGDWVDQPQHFGDGTRLSIL.

This clonotype was detected ten times or more. J is TRBJ2-3 and V is TRBV7-9; D call uncertain. V was pared by 3 bases and J by 4 bases, with 8 bases between. Per germline, CDR1 SEHNR and CDR2 FQNEAQ (reference sequence). The CDR3 loop spans 13 amino acids. The CDR3 reads CASSFLTPDTQYF. In DNA, the CDR3 is TGTGCCAGCAGCTTCCTAACCCCAGATACGCAGTATTTT.

The rearrangement uses TRBV4-1 and TRBJ1-1, with 7 bases lining up with TRBD1. The V and J ends lost 2 bases and 2 bases, in that order; junction bases with no gene match: 17. From germline, CDR1 is MGHRA and CDR2 YSYEKL. The length of the CDR3 is 19 residues. CDR3 region: CASSQPKGGGGSLNTEAFF. The CDR3 DNA sequence: TGCGCCAGCAGCCAACCGAAAGGGGGCGGAGGGTCCCTTAACACTGAAGCTTTCTTT.

This clonotype was observed at least ten times. The CDR3, as DNA: TGTGCCAGCAGCCTAGGGGTGCCGGGACAGGGTTGGGAAACTGAAGCTTTCTTT. Protein: CASSLGVPGQGWETEAFF. V gene TRBV7-3 combines with J gene TRBJ1-1; 9 bases match TRBD1. Trimming removed 5 bases from V and 5 bases from J; junction bases left unmatched: 18. The germline gives CDR1 SGHTA, CDR2 FQGTGA. This CDR3 spans 18 amino acids.

This clonotype was found a few times. The J gene is TRBJ1-5, the V gene TRBV4-1, with a possible D match to TRBD1 (6 bases). V was cut by 1 base and J by 3 bases, with 19 bases left in between. The germline gives CDR1 MGHRA, CDR2 YSYEKL. The CDR3 sequence is 18 residues long. The CDR3 loop reads CASSQGRGNLPNNQPQHF. CDR3 DNA: TGCGCCAGCAGCCAAGGGAGGGGGAACTTGCCCAACAATCAGCCCCAGCATTTT.

The chain employs TRBV10-2 and TRBJ1-1; 9 bases align to TRBD1. This CDR3 region has 16 residues. Germline V gives CDR1 WSHSY, CDR2 SAAADI. V gave up 4 bases and J gave up 0 bases; unmatched junction bases: 6. CDR3 bases: TGCGCCAGCAGTGCTCGGACAGGGGCAATGAACACTGAAGCTTTCTTT. Its protein is CASSARTGAMNTEAFF.

This clonotype was seen ten or more times. V usage is TRBV7-2 and J usage is TRBJ1-5, with a possible D match to TRBD1 (6 bases). Trimming stripped 5 bases from V and 9 bases from J, with 11 bases between. There are 12 residues in the CDR3. Per germline, CDR1 SGHTA and CDR2 FQGNSA. CDR3: CASSDRNRPQHF. CDR3 in DNA: TGTGCCAGCAGCGACAGGAATAGGCCCCAGCATTTT.

This clonotype was recorded at least ten times. The chain is built from TRBV28 and TRBJ2-3; D gene ambiguous. V gave up 5 bases and J gave up 0 bases, with 3 bases separating them. CDR3 length: 12 residues. CDR1 is MDHEN and CDR2 is SYDVKM in the germline V gene. The CDR3 sequence: CASSESTDTQYF. CDR3 bases: TGTGCCAGCAGTGAGAGCACAGATACGCAGTATTTT.

This clonotype was seen many times. The DNA of the CDR3 is TGCAGCGTTACCCTCGGGGGGAACACTGAAGCTTTCTTT. It encodes CSVTLGGNTEAFF. The V and J genes are TRBV29-1 and TRBJ1-1, with D possibly TRBD1 on 5 matching bases. Between the trimmed V and J ends, which lost 5 bases and 1 base, there was a span of 11 bases. Germline V gene data show CDR1 as SQVTM and CDR2 as ANQGSEA. The CDR3 length is 13 residues.

V and J are TRBV20-1 and TRBJ1-1; D unresolved. CDR3 size: 15 residues. Trimming shortened V by 3 bases and J by 0 bases, and 14 bases separated the two germline ends. Germline lookup yields CDR1 DFQATT and CDR2 SNEGSKA (reference sequence). Here the CDR3 DNA reads TGCAGTGCTAGGGGCCTCGGGAGACTGAACACTGAAGCTTTCTTT. Its protein is CSARGLGRLNTEAFF.

Many counts were recorded for this clonotype. The rearrangement links TRBV27 to TRBJ2-1; possible D gene TRBD2, 6 bases. CDR1 is MNHEY, CDR2 SMNVEV, per germline (reference sequence). The CDR3 runs 14 residues. V was trimmed by 9 bases and J by 0 bases, leaving 12 bases between them. The CDR3 DNA reads as TGTGCCAGTCGGGAGTGGAGCTCCTACAATGAGCAGTTCTTC. Its protein is CASREWSSYNEQFF.

This clonotype was seen ten or more times. V gene TRBV7-9 combines with J gene TRBJ2-3, with unresolved D. The CDR3 has 13 residues. Germline V lookup: CDR1 SEHNR, CDR2 FQNEAQ (reference sequence). Between the trimmed V and J ends, which lost 5 bases and 6 bases, there was a span of 12 bases. The DNA for the CDR3 is TGTGCCAGCAGCCCCGGGCCCGCCGATACGCAGTATTTT. This codes for CASSPGPADTQYF.

This clonotype has at least ten counts. J is TRBJ2-3 and V is TRBV27; the D is unclear. CDR1 is MNHEY and CDR2 is SMNVEV in the germline V gene (reference sequence). The V end was cut by 7 bases, the J end by 0 bases, with 14 bases between. The CDR3 sequence is 15 residues long. CDR3 residues: CASKVSRISTDTQYF. The DNA for the CDR3 is TGTGCCAGCAAAGTTTCGCGAATTAGCACAGATACGCAGTATTTT.

The CDR3 DNA sequence: TGTGCCACCAGCAGTCCACGTCCCGGGGCTCAGCCCCAGCATTTT. This codes for CATSSPRPGAQPQHF. The rearrangement joins TRBV15 to TRBJ1-5; D is perhaps TRBD1 (5 bases). Germline-derived CDR1 and CDR2 are LNHNV and YYDKDF (reference sequence). This CDR3 is 15 amino acids long. V lost 3 bases to trimming and J lost 6 bases, with 15 bases between them.

This clonotype showed up many times. The V and J genes are TRBV10-3 and TRBJ1-2, with D tentatively TRBD1 (5 bases). Trimming pared 10 bases from V and 8 bases from J, leaving 14 bases between. There are 11 residues in the CDR3. Per germline, CDR1 ENHRY and CDR2 SYGVKD. CDR3 nucleotides: TGTGCCACCAGACAGACCTTGGGCTACACCTTC. This codes for CATRQTLGYTF.

In this sample, this clonotype turned up many times. The CDR3 coding sequence is TGTGCCAGCAGGGGGGGAGGGGGCCTTGAAGCTTTCTTT. Translation: CASRGGGGLEAFF. The chain employs TRBV6-1 and TRBJ1-1, with 7 bases identical to TRBD1. With V trimmed by 6 bases and J by 7 bases, 8 bases remained unmatched. This CDR3 contains 13 residues. From germline, CDR1 is MNHNS and CDR2 SASEGT.

This clonotype was seen many times. This chain links TRBV6-1 with TRBJ2-1, with TRBD2 identical over 13 bases. The germline V gene has CDR1 MNHNS and CDR2 SASEGT. The CDR3 loop spans 15 amino acids. With 6 bases clipped from V and 5 bases from J, the junction kept 4 bases outside the gene matches. CDR3 residues: CASRSGLAGDNEQFF. CDR3 in DNA: TGTGCCAGCAGATCTGGACTAGCGGGAGACAATGAGCAGTTCTTC.

A remark on this clonotype: Being one base from a much bigger clone, this may be a read error. The chain carries TRBV28 and TRBJ2-2, with TRBD2 matching over 7 bases. CDR3 size: 17 residues. Germline values: CDR1 MDHEN, CDR2 SYDVKM. The trim removed 3 bases at V and 0 bases at J, leaving 7 bases unmatched. CDR3 loop: CASSFQAGVANTGELFF. The CDR3 coding sequence is TGTGCCAGCAGTTTCCAGGCGGGGGTAGCGAACACCGGGGAGCTGTTTTTT.

This clonotype came up many times. V is TRBV9 and J is TRBJ2-7; no firm D call. Germline loops: CDR1 SGDLS, CDR2 YYNGEE. V shed 0 bases and J shed 6 bases, with 10 bases lying between them. CDR3 length: 13 amino acids. The CDR3 here is CASSVAIWGEQYF. The DNA for the CDR3 is TGTGCCAGCAGCGTAGCTATTTGGGGCGAGCAGTACTTC.